A selection of T cell receptor beta chains follows, all from one sample in a study of technical replicates of blood from several donors. Libraries were prepared by immunoSEQ multiplex PCR; TCRdb keeps only in-frame clonotypes and omits some of them. The data show some 90,000 clones, 85% to 95% seen once. The sequencing input was T cells isolated from PBMCs. These receptors all come from a human donor in good health. The CDR3 runs from the conserved cysteine through the conserved F or W. A D gene is named only where the DNA matches it firmly. The size field is filled for only some rows; it gives once, few, many or a size class.

v_gene,abundance,j_gene,len,d_gene,CDR3aa,CDR3nt
TRBV2,-,TRBJ2-7,12,-,CASSERDYEQYF,TGTGCCAGCAGTGAGAGGGACTACGAGCAGTACTTC
TRBV9,few,TRBJ1-1,14,-,CASSARGMNTEAFF,TGTGCCAGCAGCGCACGCGGGATGAACACTGAAGCTTTCTTT
TRBV7-2,-,TRBJ1-5,16,-,CASSLEGGGNNQPQHF,TGTGCCAGCAGCTTAGAGGGGGGGGGAAACAATCAGCCCCAGCATTTT
TRBV5-4,-,TRBJ2-7,16,TRBD2,CASSPPRASGSYEQYF,TGTGCCAGCAGCCCCCCGCGGGCTAGCGGGTCCTACGAGCAGTACTTC
TRBV11-2,-,TRBJ2-7,18,TRBD2,CASSLDWATSGRFWEQYF,TGTGCCAGCAGCTTAGATTGGGCGACTAGCGGGAGGTTTTGGGAGCAGTACTTC
TRBV4-1,-,TRBJ2-5,13,-,CASSPGIQETQYF,TGCGCCAGCAGCCCGGGGATACAAGAGACCCAGTACTTC
TRBV5-1,-,TRBJ2-2,13,TRBD1,CASGQGAAGELFF,TGCGCCAGCGGACAGGGGGCGGCCGGGGAGCTGTTTTTT
TRBV6-5,-,TRBJ1-2,13,TRBD1,CASRQGFQYGYTF,TGTGCCAGCAGACAGGGGTTTCAGTATGGCTACACCTTC
TRBV5-1,-,TRBJ2-1,15,TRBD1,CASSLRDRVSDEQFF,TGCGCCAGCAGCCTCCGGGACAGGGTATCCGATGAGCAGTTCTTC
TRBV11-2,-,TRBJ1-1,14,-,CASSPMDWSTEAFF,TGTGCCAGCAGCCCCATGGACTGGTCCACTGAAGCTTTCTTT
TRBV29-1,-,TRBJ2-3,13,-,CSVGGQLTDTQYF,TGCAGCGTGGGGGGACAGCTCACAGATACGCAGTATTTT
TRBV7-2,-,TRBJ2-5,17,TRBD2,CASSLGLAGLNQETQYF,TGTGCCAGCAGCTTAGGTCTAGCGGGCCTTAACCAAGAGACCCAGTACTTC
TRBV7-6,-,TRBJ2-7,16,TRBD1,CASSLRGQVTPYEQYF,TGTGCCAGCAGCTTACGAGGACAGGTGACCCCCTACGAGCAGTACTTC
TRBV19,once,TRBJ2-3,15,TRBD2,CASSAPAGGTDTQYF,TGTGCCAGTAGCGCCCCAGCGGGAGGAACAGATACGCAGTATTTT
TRBV30,-,TRBJ2-6,14,-,CAWVAGAGANVLTF,TGTGCCTGGGTCGCAGGGGCCGGGGCCAACGTCCTGACTTTC
TRBV2,once,TRBJ2-3,17,TRBD2,CASSEWMTGGPTDTQYF,TGTGCCAGCAGTGAATGGATGACGGGAGGGCCGACAGATACGCAGTATTTT
TRBV28,-,TRBJ2-7,14,-,CASSLWGNSYEQYF,TGTGCCAGCAGTTTATGGGGCAATTCCTACGAGCAGTACTTC
TRBV23-1,-,TRBJ2-7,15,-,CASSQSRQLDYEQYF,TGCGCCAGCAGTCAATCCCGACAGCTTGACTACGAGCAGTACTTC
TRBV5-6,-,TRBJ2-1,17,TRBD2,CASSSLTSAVVDGEQFF,TGTGCCAGCAGTTCTTTGACTAGCGCTGTTGTGGACGGTGAGCAGTTCTTC
TRBV9,-,TRBJ2-7,13,-,CASSAGLLGEQYF,TGTGCCAGCAGCGCGGGACTCCTAGGCGAGCAGTACTTC
TRBV7-2,once,TRBJ1-1,14,-,CASSLKLTGTEAFF,TGTGCCAGCAGCTTAAAATTAACGGGCACTGAAGCTTTCTTT
TRBV7-8,-,TRBJ2-3,16,TRBD1,CASSFHRGQEGDTQYF,TGTGCCAGCAGCTTTCACAGGGGGCAGGAGGGAGATACGCAGTATTTT
TRBV27,-,TRBJ1-1,13,TRBD1,CASKGGGNTEAFF,TGTGCCAGCAAAGGAGGGGGCAACACTGAAGCTTTCTTT
TRBV19,-,TRBJ2-1,16,-,CASSSLWGVRNNEQFF,TGTGCCAGTAGTAGCCTATGGGGGGTAAGGAACAATGAGCAGTTCTTC
TRBV2,-,TRBJ2-5,12,-,CASIPTQETQYF,TGTGCCAGCATCCCTACCCAAGAGACCCAGTACTTC
TRBV6-1,-,TRBJ2-5,14,-,CASSEAGQRETQYF,TGTGCCAGCAGTGAAGCCGGACAGAGAGAGACCCAGTACTTC